The 16 T cell receptor beta chains given below trace back to one sample, sequenced in a study of beta chain features in type 1 diabetes. The investigators reverse transcribed all of the isolated RNA, so they sequenced expressed TCRB transcripts. Clones were sequenced by immunoSEQ multiplex PCR, and TCRdb holds only the in-frame ones, with some missing. The sample consists of some 270,000 clones, less than 15% of them appearing once. The specimen was naive CD4+ T cells from blood. These receptor sequences come from a woman in her 40s in good health.

The rearrangement links TRBV19 to TRBJ2-2, with 8 bases matching TRBD2. V lost 5 bases to trimming and J lost 1 base; unmatched junction nucleotides: 3. Germline V gene lookup returns CDR1 LNHDA and CDR2 SQIVND (reference sequence). This CDR3 spans 15 amino acids. CDR3: CASSPSGGNTGELFF. The DNA for the CDR3 is TGTGCCAGTAGTCCCAGCGGGGGGAACACCGGGGAGCTGTTTTTT.

In its sample, this clone was seen a few times. This chain links TRBV2 with TRBJ2-7; D is undetermined. The CDR3 is 15 residues long. Germline V gene data show CDR1 as SNHLY and CDR2 as FYNNEI. Trimming left V 4 bases short and J 5 bases short, with 18 bases between. DNA for the CDR3: TGTGCCAGCAGTGTTGTCACTACGACCAAAGACGAGCAGTACTTC. It translates to CASSVVTTTKDEQYF.

J is TRBJ1-5 and V is TRBV19; D may be TRBD1 (5 bases). Germline CDR1 reads LNHDA; CDR2 reads SQIVND (reference sequence). Trimming removed 5 bases at V and 6 bases at J, with 17 bases between. The CDR3 extends over 15 amino acids. CDR3 loop: CASSFISGRSQPQHF. As DNA, the CDR3 is TGTGCCAGTAGTTTTATCTCAGGGAGGAGTCAGCCCCAGCATTTT.

The V call is TRBV5-4, the J call TRBJ2-5, with 9 positions matching TRBD2. With 4 bases clipped from V and 5 bases from J, the junction kept 6 bases outside the gene matches. This CDR3 has 14 amino acids. CDR1 and CDR2 from the germline V gene are SGHNT and YYREEE (reference sequence). The CDR3 sequence is CASSVRGGPETQYF. The CDR3 DNA reads as TGTGCCAGCAGCGTGCGGGGGGGCCCGGAGACCCAGTACTTC.

The rearrangement uses TRBV4-3 and TRBJ1-1, with D uncertain. There are 15 residues in the CDR3. Germline V gives CDR1 LGHNA, CDR2 YSLEER. V shed 1 base and J shed 0 bases, with 9 bases lying between them. The CDR3: CASSQGGLVNTEAFF. DNA of the CDR3: TGCGCCAGCAGCCAAGGAGGGTTGGTGAACACTGAAGCTTTCTTT.

This clone was seen more than once but under ten times. This chain joins TRBV4-2 and TRBJ1-2; TRBD1 is a possible D gene (6 bases). The CDR3 length is 19 residues. Trimming removed 0 bases from V and 5 bases from J, with 25 bases in between. Germline-derived CDR1 and CDR2 are LGHNA and YNFKEQ. The chain's CDR3 is CASSQDPAERQAVRYGYTF. The CDR3 region has the DNA TGTGCCAGCAGCCAAGATCCGGCCGAGAGACAGGCCGTACGGTATGGCTACACCTTC.

The chain has TRBV20-1 and TRBJ2-5; no reliable D call. CDR1 DFQATT and CDR2 SNEGSKA come from the germline V gene (reference sequence). This CDR3 spans 11 amino acids. V shed 1 base and J shed 5 bases, with 5 bases lying between them. The CDR3, as DNA: TGCAGTGCTAGAGTCGGGGAGACCCAGTACTTC. This sequence encodes CSARVGETQYF.

This rearrangement joins TRBV7-9 to TRBJ2-1; the D gene is possibly TRBD1 (6 bases). V was trimmed by 6 bases and J by 5 bases, leaving 14 bases between them. Germline V CDR1 and CDR2: SEHNR, FQNEAQ (reference sequence). The CDR3 totals 14 residues. Written as DNA, the CDR3 is TGTGCCAGCAGACGAGGGGGAACTAACAATGAGCAGTTCTTC. This encodes CASRRGGTNNEQFF.

A few counts support this clone. The chain carries TRBV7-9 and TRBJ1-5; 7 positions match TRBD1. CDR1 is SEHNR and CDR2 is FQNEAQ in the germline V gene (reference sequence). The CDR3 consists of 15 residues. Unmatched junction bases numbered 5, after V lost 5 bases and J lost 1 base. The CDR3 here is CASSVGTESNQPQHF. The CDR3, as DNA: TGTGCCAGCAGCGTCGGGACAGAAAGCAATCAGCCCCAGCATTTT.

In its sample, this clone was seen a few times. The chain links TRBV4-1 to TRBJ2-1; TRBD1 might be the D (6 bases). Trimming removed 2 bases from V and 5 bases from J, with 13 bases in between. This CDR3 is 15 amino acids long. The germline gives CDR1 MGHRA, CDR2 YSYEKL. CDR3: CASSQPRDKNNEQFF. CDR3 DNA sequence: TGCGCCAGCAGCCAACCCCGGGACAAGAACAATGAGCAGTTCTTC.

This chain connects TRBV7-6 to TRBJ2-1; a possible D gene is TRBD2 (7 bases). Germline CDR1 is SGHVS and CDR2 is FNYEAQ. This CDR3 is 16 amino acids long. V was cut by 5 bases and J by 5 bases, with 19 bases left in between. CDR3 bases: TGTGCCAGCAGCCCCTCACGGGGGGCGATAGACAATGAGCAGTTCTTC. This encodes CASSPSRGAIDNEQFF.

This clone was picked up one time. The J gene is TRBJ2-7, the V gene TRBV5-6, with 7 positions matching TRBD1. The CDR3 totals 16 residues. Germline CDR1 SGHDT, CDR2 YYEEEE. V lost 4 bases, J lost 1 base, and 11 bases stayed unmatched. The CDR3 bases are TGTGCCAGCAGCCCACCTGGGACAGTCAGGTCCTACGAGCAGTACTTC. Protein sequence: CASSPPGTVRSYEQYF. Full variable domain (missing parts from reference TRBV5-6 and TRBJ2-7): DAGVTQSPTHLIKTRGQQVTLRCSPKSGHDTVSWYQQALGQGPQFIFQYYEEEERQRGNFPDRFSGHQFPNYSSELNVNALLLGDSALYLCASSPPGTVRSYEQYFGPGTRLTVT.

This clone was counted only a few times. The chain combines TRBV9 with TRBJ2-3; D may be TRBD2 (6 bases). CDR3 size: 16 residues. In germline, CDR1 is SGDLS, CDR2 YYNGEE. The V gene lost 4 bases and the J gene lost 0 bases, with 15 bases spanning the gap. CDR3 nucleotides: TGTGCCAGCAGCCCCCAACCGGGACTGAGCACAGATACGCAGTATTTT. Protein product: CASSPQPGLSTDTQYF.

This clone was seen a few times. V usage is TRBV18 and J usage is TRBJ1-1; D possibly corresponds to TRBD1 (5 bases). The CDR3 has 13 residues. The V gene lost 4 bases and the J gene lost 3 bases, with 9 bases spanning the gap. Per germline, CDR1 KGHSH and CDR2 LQKENI. CDR3 DNA sequence: TGTGCCAGCTCACTTCAGGGTCACACTGAAGCTTTCTTT. Translating it yields CASSLQGHTEAFF.

This CDR3 reads CASSVVNGGYTF. DNA for the CDR3: TGTGCCAGCAGCGTAGTGAACGGGGGCTACACCTTC. The chain combines TRBV9 with TRBJ1-2, with D uncertain. The V gene's germline CDR1 is SGDLS and CDR2 YYNGEE. Trimming removed 0 bases at V and 8 bases at J, with 8 bases between. The CDR3 consists of 12 residues.

This clone turned up a few times. A read error may produce the germline difference seen at one junction end. The chain couples TRBV29-1 to TRBJ2-7; 7 bases line up with TRBD1. In germline, CDR1 is SQVTM, CDR2 ANQGSEA. This CDR3 is built from 12 residues. CDR3 in amino acids: CLRQGVSCEQYF. In DNA form, the CDR3 reads TGCTTACGGCAGGGGGTGTCCTGCGAGCAGTACTTC.